This is a list of T cell receptor beta chains from one sample in a study of shared clonotypes between healthy human individuals. The repertoire was sequenced with immunoSEQ multiplex PCR; TCRdb's copy has only in-frame clones and lacks some. The table lists approximately 2,300,000 clones, under 95% of them singletons. Sequenced sample: naive CD4+ T cells from PBMCs. Receptor source: a man between 18 and 35 years old in good health. Some clones in this sample may be carry-over from other donors' samples. Each CDR3 is given with its conserved first and last residue. A D gene is named only where the DNA matches it firmly. Clone size is shown for a subset of rows, as once, few, many or a class of expanded clone.

V: TRBV7-9; J: TRBJ2-2; size: NA; D: TRBD2; DNA: TGTGCCAGCGGAGAGCGGGAGGGTAACACCGGGGAGCTGTTTTTT; CDR3: CASGEREGNTGELFF
V: TRBV30; J: TRBJ2-5; size: once; D: NA; DNA: TGTGCCTGGGGCCCCATCCAAGAGACCCAGTACTTC; CDR3: CAWGPIQETQYF
V: TRBV27; J: TRBJ2-2; size: few; D: NA; DNA: TGTGCCAGCAGTAGGGGATATGGACCCAGCAGCGGGGAGCTGTTTTTT; CDR3: CASSRGYGPSSGELFF
V: TRBV5-1; J: TRBJ2-5; size: NA; D: NA; DNA: TGCGCCAGCAGCTTGGGCCCGGGGTTAGAGACCCAGTACTTC; CDR3: CASSLGPGLETQYF
V: TRBV30; J: TRBJ1-3; size: NA; D: NA; DNA: TGTGCCTGGAGTAAGGCTTACTCTGGAAACACCATATATTTT; CDR3: CAWSKAYSGNTIYF
V: TRBV18; J: TRBJ2-7; size: NA; D: NA; DNA: TGTGCCAGCTCACCAGCCGCCTCGGAAGAGCAGTACTTC; CDR3: CASSPAASEEQYF
V: TRBV5-4; J: TRBJ2-7; size: NA; D: NA; DNA: TGTGCCAGCAGCTCGAGGACTGACCTCTCCTACGAGCAGTACTTC; CDR3: CASSSRTDLSYEQYF
V: TRBV30; J: TRBJ1-1; size: few; D: TRBD1; DNA: TGTGCCTATTCGACAGGGGGCACTGAAGCTTTCTTT; CDR3: CAYSTGGTEAFF
V: TRBV25-1; J: TRBJ2-1; size: NA; D: NA; DNA: TGTGCCAGCAGTGCCCCCGGGACCACCAACAATGAGCAGTTCTTC; CDR3: CASSAPGTTNNEQFF
V: TRBV11-2; J: TRBJ1-2; size: NA; D: TRBD1; DNA: TGTGCCAGCAGCACGGGACAGGGGTACGGCTACACCTTC; CDR3: CASSTGQGYGYTF
V: TRBV7-9; J: TRBJ2-3; size: NA; D: NA; DNA: TGTGCCAGCAGCCCGGGACGGACGGGTGGCACAGATACGCAGTATTTT; CDR3: CASSPGRTGGTDTQYF
V: TRBV29-1; J: TRBJ2-2; size: NA; D: NA; DNA: TGCAGCGCCCGTCACGGCAGCACCGGGGAGCTGTTTTTT; CDR3: CSARHGSTGELFF
V: TRBV6-5; J: TRBJ1-1; size: NA; D: TRBD1; DNA: TGTGCCAGCAGACGCGGACAGGGGGCGACTGAAGCTTTCTTT; CDR3: CASRRGQGATEAFF
V: TRBV7-6; J: TRBJ2-5; size: NA; D: TRBD1; DNA: TGTGCCAGCAGCCCGGACAGGGTCCAAGAGACCCAGTACTTC; CDR3: CASSPDRVQETQYF
V: TRBV4-2; J: TRBJ1-2; size: once; D: TRBD1; DNA: TGTGCCAGCAGCCAAGTTACTCGCCGAGGACAGGGCAATGGCTACACCTTC; CDR3: CASSQVTRRGQGNGYTF
V: TRBV29-1; J: TRBJ2-3; size: NA; D: NA; DNA: TGCAGCGCCCTGTCGGGGCAGCCGGCGGATACGCAGTATTTT; CDR3: CSALSGQPADTQYF
V: TRBV7-9; J: TRBJ2-7; size: once; D: NA; DNA: TGTGCCAGCAGCTTTCGGGGAGTGGACTACGAGCAGTACTTC; CDR3: CASSFRGVDYEQYF
V: TRBV5-1; J: TRBJ2-7; size: NA; D: TRBD2; DNA: TGCGCCAGCACCCAAGGGACTAGCGGGAGGGCCGTCTCCTACGAGCAGTACTTC; CDR3: CASTQGTSGRAVSYEQYF
V: TRBV9; J: TRBJ2-7; size: NA; D: TRBD2; DNA: TGTGCCAGCAGCCCTCAGCCGGCAGCGGGAGTTTCTGGCGAGCAGTACTTC; CDR3: CASSPQPAAGVSGEQYF
V: TRBV28; J: TRBJ2-3; size: few; D: NA; DNA: TGTGCCAGCAGTTCCAGGGTAGCAGATACGCAGTATTTT; CDR3: CASSSRVADTQYF
V: TRBV2; J: TRBJ1-1; size: NA; D: NA; DNA: TGTGCCAGCAGAGCAAGACAGACCGTGGAGGAAGCTTTCTTT; CDR3: CASRARQTVEEAFF
V: TRBV29-1; J: TRBJ2-5; size: few; D: NA; DNA: TGCAGCGTTGGACGGGAGACCCAGTACTTC; CDR3: CSVGRETQYF
V: TRBV18; J: TRBJ2-7; size: NA; D: TRBD1; DNA: TGTGCCAGCTCAGCCGACAGGGGATCCTACGAGCAGTACTTC; CDR3: CASSADRGSYEQYF
V: TRBV29-1; J: TRBJ2-3; size: NA; D: NA; DNA: TGCAGCGTTGCAATCACAGATACGCAGTATTTT; CDR3: CSVAITDTQYF
V: TRBV15; J: TRBJ1-4; size: NA; D: NA; DNA: TGTGCCACCAGCAGAGAACGGGAGAAACTGTTTTTT; CDR3: CATSREREKLFF
V: TRBV29-1; J: TRBJ1-2; size: NA; D: TRBD1; DNA: TGCAGCGTTGTCCAGGGGGCAACTAACTATGGCTACACCTTC; CDR3: CSVVQGATNYGYTF
V: TRBV6-5; J: TRBJ2-7; size: once; D: NA; DNA: TGTGCCAGCAGTTACTCGCCACAGGAAACCTACGAGCAGTACTTC; CDR3: CASSYSPQETYEQYF
V: TRBV5-6; J: TRBJ1-1; size: few; D: NA; DNA: TGTGCCAGCAGCTTGGTCAGGAACACTGAAGCTTTCTTT; CDR3: CASSLVRNTEAFF
V: TRBV18; J: TRBJ2-4; size: once; D: NA; DNA: TGTGCCAGCTCACCAGGGGCGCTAGCCAAAAACATTCAGTACTTC; CDR3: CASSPGALAKNIQYF